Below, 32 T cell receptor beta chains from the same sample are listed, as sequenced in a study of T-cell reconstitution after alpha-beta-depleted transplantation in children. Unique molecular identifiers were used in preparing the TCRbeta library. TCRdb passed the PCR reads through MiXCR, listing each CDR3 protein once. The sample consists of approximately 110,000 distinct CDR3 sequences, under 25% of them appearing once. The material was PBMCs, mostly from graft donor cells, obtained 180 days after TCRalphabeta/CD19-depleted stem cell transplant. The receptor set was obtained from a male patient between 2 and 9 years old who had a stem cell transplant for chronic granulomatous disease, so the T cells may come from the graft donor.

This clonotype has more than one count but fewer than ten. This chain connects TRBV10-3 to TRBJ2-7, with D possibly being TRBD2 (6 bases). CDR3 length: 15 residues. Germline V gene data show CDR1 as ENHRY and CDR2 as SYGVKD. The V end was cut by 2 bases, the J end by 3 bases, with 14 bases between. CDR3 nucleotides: TGTGCCATCAGTGAGGGTCCGGGGGAGAACTACGAGCAGTACTTC. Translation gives CAISEGPGENYEQYF.

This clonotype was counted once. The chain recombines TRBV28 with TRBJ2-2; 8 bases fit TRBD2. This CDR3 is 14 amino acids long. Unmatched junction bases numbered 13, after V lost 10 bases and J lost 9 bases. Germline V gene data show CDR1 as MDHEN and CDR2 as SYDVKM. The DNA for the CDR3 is TGTGCCACCCCTGCTCCTAGCGGGCAATGGGAGCTGTTTTTT. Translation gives CATPAPSGQWELFF.

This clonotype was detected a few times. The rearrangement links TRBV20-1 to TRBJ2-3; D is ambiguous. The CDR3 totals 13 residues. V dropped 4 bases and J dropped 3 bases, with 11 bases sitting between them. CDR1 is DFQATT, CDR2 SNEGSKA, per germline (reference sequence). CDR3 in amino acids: CSATRTVTDTQYF. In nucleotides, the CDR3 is TGCAGTGCTACCCGGACGGTTACAGATACGCAGTATTTT.

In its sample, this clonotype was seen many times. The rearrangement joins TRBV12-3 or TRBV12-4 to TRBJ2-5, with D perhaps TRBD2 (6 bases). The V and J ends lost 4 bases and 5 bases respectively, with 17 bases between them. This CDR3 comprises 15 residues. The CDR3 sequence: CASSSPTREWETQYF. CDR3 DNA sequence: TGTGCCAGCAGTTCCCCGACTAGAGAGTGGGAGACCCAGTACTTC.

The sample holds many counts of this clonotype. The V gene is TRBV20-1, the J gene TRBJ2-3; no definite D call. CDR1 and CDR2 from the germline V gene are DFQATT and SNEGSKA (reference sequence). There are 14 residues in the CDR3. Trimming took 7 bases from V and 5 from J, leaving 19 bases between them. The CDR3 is CSVRTAYEKDTQYF. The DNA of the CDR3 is TGCAGTGTTCGTACCGCATACGAGAAAGATACGCAGTATTTT.

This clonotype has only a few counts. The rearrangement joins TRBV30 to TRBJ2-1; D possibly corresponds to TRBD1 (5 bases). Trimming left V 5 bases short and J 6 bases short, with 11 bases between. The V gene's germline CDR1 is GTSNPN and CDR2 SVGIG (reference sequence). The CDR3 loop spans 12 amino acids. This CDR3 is CAWSGLRNEQFF. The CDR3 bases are TGTGCCTGGTCAGGGCTGCGCAATGAGCAGTTCTTC.

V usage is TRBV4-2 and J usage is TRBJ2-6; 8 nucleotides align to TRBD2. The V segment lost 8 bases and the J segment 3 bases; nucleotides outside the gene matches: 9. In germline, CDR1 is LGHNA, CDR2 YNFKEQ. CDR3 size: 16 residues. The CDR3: CASGAGVLGGANVLTF. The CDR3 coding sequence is TGTGCCAGCGGAGCGGGAGTTTTAGGTGGGGCCAACGTCCTGACTTTC.

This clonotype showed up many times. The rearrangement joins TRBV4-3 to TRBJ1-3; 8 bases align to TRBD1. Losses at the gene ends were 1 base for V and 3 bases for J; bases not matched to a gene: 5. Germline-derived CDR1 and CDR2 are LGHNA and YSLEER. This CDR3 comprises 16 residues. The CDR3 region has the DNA TGCGCCAGCAGCCAAGGGGCACAGGGGGTTGGAAACACCATATATTTT. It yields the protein CASSQGAQGVGNTIYF.

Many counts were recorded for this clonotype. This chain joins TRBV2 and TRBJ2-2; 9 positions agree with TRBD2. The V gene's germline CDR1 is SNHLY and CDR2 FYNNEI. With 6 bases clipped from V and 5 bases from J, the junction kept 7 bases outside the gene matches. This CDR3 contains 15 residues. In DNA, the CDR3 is TGTGCCAGCAGCCGCGGGAGGGCTGGGACCGGGGAGCTGTTTTTT. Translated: CASSRGRAGTGELFF.

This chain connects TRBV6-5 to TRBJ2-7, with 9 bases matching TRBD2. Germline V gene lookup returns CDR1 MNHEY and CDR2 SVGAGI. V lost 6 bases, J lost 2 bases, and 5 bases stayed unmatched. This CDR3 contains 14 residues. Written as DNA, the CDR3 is TGTGCCAGCAGAAAATTAGCGGGGGCCTACGAGCAGTACTTC. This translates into CASRKLAGAYEQYF.

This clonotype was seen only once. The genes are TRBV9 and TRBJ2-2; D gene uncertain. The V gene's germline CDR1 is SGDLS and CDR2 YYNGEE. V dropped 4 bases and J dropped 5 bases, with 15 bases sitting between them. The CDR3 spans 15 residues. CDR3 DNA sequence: TGTGCCAGCAGCTCCCAGACTCGACCGACCGGGGAGCTGTTTTTT. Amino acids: CASSSQTRPTGELFF.

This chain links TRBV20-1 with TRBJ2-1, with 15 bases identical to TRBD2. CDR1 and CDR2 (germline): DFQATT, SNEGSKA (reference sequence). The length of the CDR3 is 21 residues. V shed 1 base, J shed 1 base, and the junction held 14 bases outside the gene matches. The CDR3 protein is CSARAFRGGLAGGGSYNEQFF. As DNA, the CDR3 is TGCAGTGCTAGAGCTTTCCGGGGCGGACTAGCGGGAGGGGGGTCCTACAATGAGCAGTTCTTC.

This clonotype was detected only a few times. In DNA, the CDR3 is TGTGCCAGCAGAACACACGACAGGATAGCTGAAGCTTTCTTT. As protein: CASRTHDRIAEAFF. The chain has TRBV12-3 or TRBV12-4 and TRBJ1-1; D perhaps matches TRBD1 (6 bases). Trimming removed 6 bases from V and 6 bases from J, with 17 bases in between. This CDR3 comprises 14 residues.

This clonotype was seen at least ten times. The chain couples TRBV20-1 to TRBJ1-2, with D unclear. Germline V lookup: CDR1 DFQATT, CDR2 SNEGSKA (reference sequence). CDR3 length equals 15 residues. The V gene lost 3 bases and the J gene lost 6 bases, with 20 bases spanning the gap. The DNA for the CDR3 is TGCAGTGCTAGCCCTCCTTGGGAGAACGAGGATGGCTACACCTTC. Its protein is CSASPPWENEDGYTF.

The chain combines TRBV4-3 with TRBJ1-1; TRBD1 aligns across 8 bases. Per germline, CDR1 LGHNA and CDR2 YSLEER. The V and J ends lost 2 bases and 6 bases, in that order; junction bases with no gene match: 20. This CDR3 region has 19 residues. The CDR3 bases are TGCGCCAGCAGCCAATCCGGGATTCTGACAGGGGTGGTTCAATCTGAAGCTTTCTTT. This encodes CASSQSGILTGVVQSEAFF.

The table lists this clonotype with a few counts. The CDR3 is CASMEGSYNEQFF. The CDR3 DNA is TGTGCCAGCATGGAGGGCTCCTACAATGAGCAGTTCTTC. The chain couples TRBV2 to TRBJ2-1; TRBD2 might be the D (6 bases). Germline CDR1 is SNHLY and CDR2 is FYNNEI. Trimming shortened V by 7 bases and J by 0 bases, and 7 bases separated the two germline ends. The CDR3 length is 13 residues.

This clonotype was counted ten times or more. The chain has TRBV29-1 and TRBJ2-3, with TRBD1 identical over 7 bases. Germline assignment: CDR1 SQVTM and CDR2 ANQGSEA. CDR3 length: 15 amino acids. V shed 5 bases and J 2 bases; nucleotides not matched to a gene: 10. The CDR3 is CSVQLWGQYTDTQYF. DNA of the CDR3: TGCAGCGTTCAACTCTGGGGACAGTACACAGATACGCAGTATTTT.

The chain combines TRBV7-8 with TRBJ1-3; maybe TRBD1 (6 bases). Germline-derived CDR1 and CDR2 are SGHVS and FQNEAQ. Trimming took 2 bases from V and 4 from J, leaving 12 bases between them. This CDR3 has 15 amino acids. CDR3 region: CASSLNQGFGNTIYF. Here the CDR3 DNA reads TGTGCCAGCAGCTTAAATCAGGGGTTCGGAAACACCATATATTTT.

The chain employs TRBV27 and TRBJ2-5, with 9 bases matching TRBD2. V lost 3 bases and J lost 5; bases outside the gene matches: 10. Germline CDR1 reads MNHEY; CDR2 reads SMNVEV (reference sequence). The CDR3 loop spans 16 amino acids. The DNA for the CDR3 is TGTGCCAGCAGTTTCCGATGGCTAGCGGGAAAGGAGACCCAGTACTTC. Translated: CASSFRWLAGKETQYF.

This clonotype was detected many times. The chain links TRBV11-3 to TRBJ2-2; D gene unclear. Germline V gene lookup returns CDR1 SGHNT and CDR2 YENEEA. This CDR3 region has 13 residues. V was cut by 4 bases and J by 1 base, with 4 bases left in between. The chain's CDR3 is CASSSRNTGELFF. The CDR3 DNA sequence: TGTGCCAGCAGCTCCCGGAACACCGGGGAGCTGTTTTTT.

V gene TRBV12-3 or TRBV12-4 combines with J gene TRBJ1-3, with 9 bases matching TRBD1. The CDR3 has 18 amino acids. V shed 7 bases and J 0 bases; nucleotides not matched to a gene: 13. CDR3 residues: CASNGQGSILTSGNTIYF. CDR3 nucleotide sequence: TGTGCCAGCAACGGACAGGGGTCGATACTAACCTCTGGAAACACCATATATTTT.

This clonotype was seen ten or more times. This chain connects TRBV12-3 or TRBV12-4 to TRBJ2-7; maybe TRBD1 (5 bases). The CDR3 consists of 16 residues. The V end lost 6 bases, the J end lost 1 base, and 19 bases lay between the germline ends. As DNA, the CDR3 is TGTGCCAGCAGCCTATCGCCCTACAGGATTTCCTACGAGCAGTACTTC. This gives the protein CASSLSPYRISYEQYF.

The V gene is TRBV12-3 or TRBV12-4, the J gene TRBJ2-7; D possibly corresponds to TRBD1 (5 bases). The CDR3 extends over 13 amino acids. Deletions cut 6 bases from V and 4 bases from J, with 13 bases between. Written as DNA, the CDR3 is TGTGCCAGCAGAACGGCAGGGTCGTACGAGCAGTACTTC. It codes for CASRTAGSYEQYF.

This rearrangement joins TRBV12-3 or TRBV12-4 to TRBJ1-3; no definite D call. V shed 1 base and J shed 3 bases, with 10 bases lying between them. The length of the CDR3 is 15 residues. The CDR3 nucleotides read TGTGCCAGCAGTTTAGGAGAGGGTAATGGAAACACCATATATTTT. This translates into CASSLGEGNGNTIYF.

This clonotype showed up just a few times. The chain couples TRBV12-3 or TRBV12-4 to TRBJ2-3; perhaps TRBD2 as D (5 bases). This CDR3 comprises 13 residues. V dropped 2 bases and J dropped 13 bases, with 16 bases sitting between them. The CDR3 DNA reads TGTGCCAGCAGTTTATCGATAGGAGGTTGGGAGTATTTT. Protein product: CASSLSIGGWEYF.

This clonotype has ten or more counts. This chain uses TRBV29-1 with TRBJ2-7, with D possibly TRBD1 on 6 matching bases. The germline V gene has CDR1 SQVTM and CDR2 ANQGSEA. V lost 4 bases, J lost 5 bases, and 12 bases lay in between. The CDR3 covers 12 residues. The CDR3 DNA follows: TGCAGCGTTGGGGACACCGCCAACGAGCAGTACTTC. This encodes CSVGDTANEQYF.

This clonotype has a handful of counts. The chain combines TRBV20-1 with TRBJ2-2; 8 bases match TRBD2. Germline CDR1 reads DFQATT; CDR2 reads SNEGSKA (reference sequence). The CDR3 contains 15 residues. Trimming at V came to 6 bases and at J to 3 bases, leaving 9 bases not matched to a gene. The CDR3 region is CSARRAGVDTGELFF. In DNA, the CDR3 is TGCAGTGCCAGAAGAGCGGGAGTGGACACCGGGGAGCTGTTTTTT.

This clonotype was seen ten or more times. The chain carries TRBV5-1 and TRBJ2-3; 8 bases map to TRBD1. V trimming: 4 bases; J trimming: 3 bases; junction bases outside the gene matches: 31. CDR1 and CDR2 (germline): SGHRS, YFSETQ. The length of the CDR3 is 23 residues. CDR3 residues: CASSLTPFVLQDLRGRRTDTQYF. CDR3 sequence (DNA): TGCGCCAGCAGCCTTACACCCTTTGTGCTCCAAGACCTCAGGGGGCGCAGGACAGATACGCAGTATTTT.

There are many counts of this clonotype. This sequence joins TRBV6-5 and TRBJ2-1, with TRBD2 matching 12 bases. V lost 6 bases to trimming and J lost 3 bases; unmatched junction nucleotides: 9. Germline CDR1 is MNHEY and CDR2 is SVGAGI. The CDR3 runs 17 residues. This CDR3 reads CASSPWLAGGVYNEQFF. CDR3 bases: TGTGCCAGCAGCCCCTGGCTAGCGGGAGGGGTCTACAATGAGCAGTTCTTC.

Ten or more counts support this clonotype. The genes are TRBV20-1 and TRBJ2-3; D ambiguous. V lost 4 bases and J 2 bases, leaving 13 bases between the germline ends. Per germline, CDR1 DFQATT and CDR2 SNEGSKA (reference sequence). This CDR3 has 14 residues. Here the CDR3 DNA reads TGCAGTGCTAACCCAGGACCCGACACAGATACGCAGTATTTT. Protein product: CSANPGPDTDTQYF.

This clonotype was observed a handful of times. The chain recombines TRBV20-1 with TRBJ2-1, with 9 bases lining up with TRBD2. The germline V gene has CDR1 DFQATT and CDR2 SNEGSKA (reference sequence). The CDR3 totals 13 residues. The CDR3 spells CRATGLAVDEQFF. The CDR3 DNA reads TGCAGGGCCACGGGACTAGCAGTCGATGAGCAGTTCTTC.

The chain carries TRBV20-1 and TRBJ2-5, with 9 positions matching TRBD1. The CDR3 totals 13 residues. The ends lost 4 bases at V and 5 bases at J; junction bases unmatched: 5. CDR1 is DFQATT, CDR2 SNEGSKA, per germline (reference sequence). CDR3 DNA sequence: TGCAGTGCTATCAACAGGGGGCGGGAGACCCAGTACTTC. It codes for CSAINRGRETQYF.